The clone carrying this TCR beta chain has only a few counts. Germline loops: CDR1 SEHNR, CDR2 FQNEAQ (reference sequence). CDR3 size: 14 residues. V lost 6 bases and J lost 3, with 11 bases in between. Libraries for TCRalpha and TCRbeta carried sample barcodes and unique molecular identifiers via 5'RACE. TCRdb processed the 5' RACE reads anew with MiXCR; each CDR3 protein has one entry. The repertoire consists of a few hundred thousand distinct CDR3 sequences, with approximately 8% occurring once and the leading ten covering about 20%. The sample is drawn from a study of T-cell memory formation after mild COVID-19.

The specimen sequenced was PBMCs or a T cell subset sorted from them (not recorded which). The TCR comes from a young man who had mild COVID-19 (a few samples of this study predate the infection). Cell type and time point are not known. The rearrangement joins TRBV7-9 to TRBJ1-4; D perhaps matches TRBD1 (6 bases). Here the CDR3 DNA reads TGTGCCAGCAGTCGAGGGGGTGCTAATGAAAAACTGTTTTTT. Protein sequence: CASSRGGANEKLFF.